This T cell receptor (beta chain) was recorded in a study of identical twins. Study-wide results and limits: Memory repertoires showed no such pattern, whereas abundant cord blood beta clonotypes carried fewer insertions. Modelling approaches yielded underestimates of out-of-frame TCR alpha sharing between monozygotic twins. Part of the zero-insertion signal could reflect confounding by invariant MAIT and iNKT cells.

V gave up 4 bases and J gave up 1 base, with 12 bases separating them. Germline V CDR1 and CDR2: SGHRS, YFSETQ. The CDR3 has 14 amino acids. TCRdb re-called the 5' RACE reads through MiXCR, storing one row per CDR3 protein. The table has about 430,000 distinct CDR3 sequences, 18% seen once. In regard to this clonotype: Its antigen remains unknown.

Donors uniformly comprised healthy Caucasians. The sequence was collected from a man between 45 and 60 years old in good health. The chain uses TRBV5-1 and TRBJ2-7; D gene unclear. The sample taken for sequencing was naive T cells sorted from blood. CDR3 nucleotides: TGCGCCAGCAGCCTGTACGGTGGATCCTACGAGCAGTACTTC. Its translation is CASSLYGGSYEQYF.